This T cell receptor (beta chain) was profiled in a study of shared clonotypes between healthy human individuals. Regarding the study as a whole: Deeper or shallower sequencing was expected to change how clonotypes are shared among donors. The generation probabilities recorded for non-shared clonotypes fell below those of clonotypes shared by all four donors. Memory subsets had estimated richness that was generally smaller than that of naive subsets.

CDR1 and CDR2 (germline): SGHRS, YFSETQ. This CDR3 has 14 amino acids. Trimming removed 0 bases at V and 8 bases at J, with 12 bases between. Assay used: immunoSEQ multiplex PCR; TCRdb lists only in-frame clones, some missing. Of some 980,000 clones detected, 70% to 85% appear once; the ten largest clones hold roughly 1.5%. This clone turned up a few times. Antigen: not known. The receptor comes from a young man in good health. The rearrangement links TRBV5-1 to TRBJ2-1; D unclear. Sequencing was performed on memory CD4+ T cells sorted from blood. The subset here: CD45RA-negative fraction. This chain's CDR3 is CASSLGQAGYEQFF. The DNA of the CDR3 is TGCGCCAGCAGCTTGGGTCAGGCCGGCTATGAGCAGTTCTTC.